The 18 T cell receptor beta chains below come from one sample, sequenced in a study of T cells in Graves' hyperthyroidism and ophthalmopathy. TCR beta CDR3 regions were amplified from RNA. RT-PCR in the first round (using the HTBI primer set) targeted the TCR CDR3. TCRdb called the multiplex PCR reads again in MiXCR, with one record for every CDR3 protein. The table records some 180,000 distinct CDR3 sequences, over 15% of them present only once. Input material: blood. Every receptor here comes from a woman aged 45-65 years with Graves' hyperthyroidism.

This clonotype was detected a few times. The rearrangement links TRBV19 to TRBJ1-3; TRBD1 agrees at 7 bases. The germline gives CDR1 LNHDA, CDR2 SQIVND (reference sequence). The V and J ends lost 3 bases and 2 bases, in that order; junction bases with no gene match: 1. CDR3 length equals 14 residues. This CDR3 is CASSIQGAGNTIYF. CDR3 in DNA: TGTGCCAGTAGTATCCAGGGGGCTGGAAACACCATATATTTT. The whole variable domain, remainder taken from reference TRBV19 and TRBJ1-3, is DGGITQSPKYLFRKEGQNVTLSCEQNLNHDAMYWYRQDPGQGLRLIYYSQIVNDFQKGDIAEGYSVSREKKESFPLTVTSAQKNPTAFYLCASSIQGAGNTIYFGEGSWLTVV.

About this clonotype: Compared with germline, one end of the junction differs, possibly owing to a read error. The V call is TRBV11-2, the J call TRBJ1-2, with a weak D call TRBD1 (5 bases). The CDR3 consists of 12 residues. CDR1 is SGHAT, CDR2 FQNNGV, per germline. The CDR3 DNA sequence: TGTGCCAGCAGCCCAGGGTTCTATAGCTACACCTTC. Translated: CASSPGFYSYTF.

This clonotype was seen at least ten times. The rearrangement uses TRBV15 and TRBJ1-1, with D hard to call. The germline V and J ends were trimmed by 8 bases and 1 base, with 5 bases remaining between them. This CDR3 comprises 11 residues. Germline V lookup: CDR1 LNHNV, CDR2 YYDKDF (reference sequence). The CDR3 reads CATRRNTEAFF. The CDR3 bases are TGTGCCACCCGGAGGAACACTGAAGCTTTCTTT.

This clonotype was counted many times. The V call is TRBV20-1, the J call TRBJ1-1; D gene uncertain. The CDR3 extends over 13 amino acids. V shed 6 bases and J shed 0 bases, with 11 bases lying between them. Looked up from germline, CDR1 is DFQATT and CDR2 is SNEGSKA (reference sequence). The CDR3 region is CSARARLNTEAFF. DNA of the CDR3: TGCAGTGCAAGGGCCCGGCTGAACACTGAAGCTTTCTTT.

This clonotype was found once. Given a much more abundant clone one base away, this may be a read error. V is TRBV7-3 and J is TRBJ1-2; D is unclear. Germline V lookup: CDR1 SGHTA, CDR2 FQGTGA. The CDR3 is 13 residues long. DNA of the CDR3: TGTACCAGCAGCTTAACGTCGGGTTATGGCTACACCTTC. Amino acids: CTSSLTSGYGYTF.

This clonotype was seen many times. The chain is built from TRBV7-8 and TRBJ1-1; D ambiguous. Germline V gives CDR1 SGHVS, CDR2 FQNEAQ. The CDR3 runs 12 residues. V shed 5 bases and J shed 8 bases, with 12 bases lying between them. The CDR3 nucleotides read TGTGCCAGCAGCCCGGGCACGGCCGAAGCTTTCTTT. The encoded protein is CASSPGTAEAFF.

This clonotype was counted ten times or more. This sequence joins TRBV2 and TRBJ1-2, with 7 bases fitting TRBD1. This CDR3 contains 15 residues. V shed 4 bases, J shed 5 bases, and the junction held 10 bases outside the gene matches. The germline gives CDR1 SNHLY, CDR2 FYNNEI. The DNA for the CDR3 is TGTGCCAGCAGTGTAACAGGGGACTTACTTTATGGCTACACCTTC. This sequence encodes CASSVTGDLLYGYTF.

The chain recombines TRBV4-1 with TRBJ1-2, with TRBD1 matching over 8 bases. V trimming: 5 bases; J trimming: 7 bases; junction bases outside the gene matches: 9. CDR1 MGHRA and CDR2 YSYEKL come from the germline V gene. The length of the CDR3 is 14 residues. CDR3 protein: CASSKSSGQAGYTF. For the CDR3, the DNA is TGCGCCAGCAGCAAATCTTCGGGACAGGCTGGCTACACCTTC.

In regard to this clonotype: One end of the junction varies from germline; a read error may be responsible. The gene calls are TRBV20-1 and TRBJ2-7; 7 bases map to TRBD1. Germline lookup yields CDR1 DFQATT and CDR2 SNEGSKA (reference sequence). This CDR3 contains 13 residues. CDR3 sequence reads: CSARDVQGDERYF. The CDR3 DNA sequence: TGCAGTGCTAGGGACGTTCAGGGGGACGAGCGGTACTTC.

The chain couples TRBV19 to TRBJ2-7, with TRBD1 as a possible D gene (6 bases). Germline V gives CDR1 LNHDA, CDR2 SQIVND (reference sequence). The CDR3 is 15 amino acids. Trimming stripped 4 bases from V and 4 bases from J, with 17 bases between. This CDR3 is CASSTGIGGAYEQYF. DNA of the CDR3: TGTGCCAGTAGTACAGGGATAGGGGGAGCGTACGAGCAGTACTTC.

In its sample, this clonotype was seen many times. The chain uses TRBV29-1 and TRBJ1-1; TRBD1 aligns across 7 bases. The J segment lost 7 bases and the V segment lost 6 bases, leaving 2 bases of the junction unmatched. The CDR3 length is 10 residues. Germline CDR1 and CDR2: SQVTM and ANQGSEA. The CDR3 nucleotides are TGCAGCGTCGGGGACAGTGAAGCTTTCTTT. Amino acids: CSVGDSEAFF.

This clonotype was seen repeatedly, ten times or more. This chain uses TRBV6-2 or TRBV6-3 with TRBJ1-1, with D unresolved. V dropped 3 bases and J dropped 5 bases, with 7 bases sitting between them. This CDR3 spans 12 amino acids. Germline values: CDR1 MNHEY, CDR2 SVGEGT. CDR3 loop: CASSYLFTEAFF. The DNA of the CDR3 is TGTGCCAGCAGTTATCTGTTTACTGAAGCTTTCTTT.

This clonotype was detected a few times. V gene TRBV5-1 combines with J gene TRBJ2-4, with D maybe TRBD1 (6 bases). Germline V gives CDR1 SGHRS, CDR2 YFSETQ. Trimming removed 0 bases at V and 7 bases at J, with 14 bases between. CDR3 length: 15 amino acids. CDR3 loop: CASSLGSGTGNIQYF. The CDR3 DNA is TGCGCCAGCAGCTTGGGGTCAGGAACAGGGAACATTCAGTACTTC.

This clonotype has ten or more counts. V and J are TRBV7-9 and TRBJ1-1; TRBD1 matches 12 bases. V lost 3 bases, J lost 5 bases, and 4 bases stayed unmatched. Per germline, CDR1 SEHNR and CDR2 FQNEAQ (reference sequence). This CDR3 spans 15 amino acids. The CDR3 nucleotides read TGTGCCAGCAGCTTGGGACAGGGGGCTTCGACTGAAGCTTTCTTT. It specifies CASSLGQGASTEAFF.

At least ten counts were recorded for this clonotype. The chain is built from TRBV9 and TRBJ2-3; D is unclear. The germline V and J ends were trimmed by 0 bases and 4 bases, with 9 bases remaining between them. This CDR3 is 14 amino acids long. The germline gives CDR1 SGDLS, CDR2 YYNGEE. CDR3 sequence (DNA): TGTGCCAGCAGCGTAGGGATAGCTTCAGATACGCAGTATTTT. The encoded protein is CASSVGIASDTQYF.

In this sample, this clonotype turned up a few times. The V and J genes are TRBV5-5 and TRBJ1-1; TRBD1 matches 9 bases. The CDR3 spans 17 residues. Losses at the gene ends were 3 bases for V and 7 bases for J; bases not matched to a gene: 16. The germline V gene encodes CDR1 SGHKS and CDR2 YYEKEE (reference sequence). Written as DNA, the CDR3 is TGTGCCAGCAGCTCAGACAGGGGGGATCCCTTTCGAGGTGAAGCTTTCTTT. Its translation is CASSSDRGDPFRGEAFF.

This clonotype was detected a few times. This chain joins TRBV18 and TRBJ1-1; 8 positions agree with TRBD1. The CDR3 is made up of 16 amino acids. Trimming at V came to 0 bases and at J to 1 base, leaving 4 bases not matched to a gene. Per germline, CDR1 KGHSH and CDR2 LQKENI. The CDR3 sequence: CASSPPQGARNTEAFF. CDR3 DNA: TGTGCCAGCTCACCACCCCAGGGGGCGCGGAACACTGAAGCTTTCTTT. Using reference TRBV18 and TRBJ1-1 for the parts outside the CDR3, the full variable domain is NAGVMQNPRHLVRRRGQEARLRCSPMKGHSHVYWYRQLPEEGLKFMVYLQKENIIDESGMPKERFSAEFPKEGPSILRIQQVVRGDSAAYFCASSPPQGARNTEAFFGQGTRLTVV.

The chain employs TRBV4-1 and TRBJ2-3, with 13 bases fitting TRBD2. With V trimmed by 4 bases and J by 0 bases, 13 bases remained unmatched. This CDR3 spans 20 amino acids. Germline CDR1 is MGHRA and CDR2 is YSYEKL. CDR3 DNA sequence: TGCGCCAGCAGCCGGCGGACTAGCGGGGGACCATCCCCTAGCACAGATACGCAGTATTTT. Protein product: CASSRRTSGGPSPSTDTQYF.